This TCR beta chain emerged from a study of CD8+CD57+ T cells in acquired aplastic anemia. Study-wide points: The CD8+ Simpson's diversity of patients and controls was not significantly different.

Those patients picked for sequencing had displayed CD8+CD57+ cell expansion on flow cytometry. Patients had not yet gotten any therapy when their blood was taken for sampling. The V and J ends lost 6 bases and 3 bases, in that order; junction bases with no gene match: 5. Germline V gene sequence: CDR1 SEHNR, CDR2 FQNEAQ (reference sequence). This CDR3 comprises 13 residues. Using genomic DNA as the template, TCR beta VDJ and CDR3 profiling was carried out. MiXCR, applied by TCRdb to the reads, yields one record per CDR3 protein. The data show 150,000 to 200,000 distinct CDR3 sequences, with around 50% seen just once and around 1% held by the top ten. Regarding this clonotype: Its antigen is as yet unknown.

The rearrangement links TRBV7-9 to TRBJ2-7; the match to TRBD2 covers 7 bases. The source is a human donor with aplastic anemia. Input material: sorted CD4+, CD8+, or CD8+CD57+ T cells (not recorded which) from PBMCs. The CDR3 DNA sequence: TGTGCCAGCAGTCAGGGCGGGAGCTACGAGCAGTACTTC. Its protein product is CASSQGGSYEQYF. Drawing the rest from reference TRBV7-9 and TRBJ2-7, the complete variable domain is DTGVSQNPRHKITKRGQNVTFRCDPISEHNRLYWYRQTLGQGPEFLTYFQNEAQLEKSRLLSDRFSAERPKGSFSTLEIQRTEQGDSAMYLCASSQGGSYEQYFGPGTRLTVT.